This T cell receptor beta chain stems from a study of T cell repertoires in cytomegalovirus infection. Turning to the study itself: It can be stated that public TCR beta signatures indicated CMV infection as well as a matching HLA type.

The sample holds many counts of this clonotype. Its matching antigen is unknown. The germline V gene has CDR1 SGHAT and CDR2 FQNNGV. The CDR3 consists of 17 residues. The ends lost 1 base at V and 6 bases at J; junction bases unmatched: 8. TCRdb independently ran MiXCR on the reads; one entry per CDR3 protein. The sample includes fewer than 200,000 distinct CDR3 sequences, roughly 19% seen only once; the top ten take 2.9%. Overall study findings and caveats: Using cumulative public TCR beta family frequency, the authors identified those who carried CMV together with the relevant HLA.

This chain connects TRBV11-2 to TRBJ2-2; 10 positions agree with TRBD1. The receptor's source is a human donor in good health (CMV status not recorded). Some clones in this sample may be carry-over from other donors' samples. The sequencing input was PBMCs. The CDR3 loop is CASSLGAGTGVAGELFF. The DNA of the CDR3 is TGTGCCAGCAGCTTAGGCGCCGGGACAGGGGTGGCCGGGGAGCTGTTTTTT.